This T cell receptor (beta chain) was captured by sequencing in a study of CD8 T cells in Susac syndrome. The authors reverse transcribed roughly 0.5 to 1 ug RNA with random hexamers. TCRdb re-analysed the immunoSEQ multiplex PCR reads in MiXCR, keeping a single row per CDR3 protein. The sample includes more than 110,000 distinct CDR3 sequences, around 93% of them seen just once. Trimming stripped 5 bases from V and 4 bases from J, with 12 bases between. The CDR3 covers 13 residues. CDR1 and CDR2 from the germline V gene are SGHTA and FQGNSA. The patients with Susac syndrome satisfied recently defined diagnostic criteria for either definite or probable disease. Isolation of CD8+ and CD4+ T cells was performed negatively, whereas enrichment of TEMRA cells was done by FACS.

The V call is TRBV7-2, the J call TRBJ2-7; D gene uncertain. This sequence originates from a human donor with Susac syndrome. The specimen sequenced was CD4+ T cells from PBMCs. CDR3 bases: TGTGCCAGCAGCAACGTGGACGGGTACGAGCAGTACTTC. Protein product: CASSNVDGYEQYF. The complete variable domain, with remaining parts taken from reference TRBV7-2 and TRBJ2-7, reads GAGVSQSPSNKVTEKGKDVELRCDPISGHTALYWYRQSLGQGLEFLIYFQGNSAPDKSGLPSDRFSAERTGGSVSTLTIQRTQQEDSAVYLCASSNVDGYEQYFGPGTRLTVT.